Included here is one TCR beta chain sequence, with context. This sample was included in a study of shared clonotypes between healthy human individuals. Turning to the study itself: Plates per donor: three CD4 naive, three CD4 memory, two CD8 naive, one CD8 memory.

Sorted-subset replicate PCR reactions contained roughly 190 ng DNA, corresponding to tens of thousands of T cell genomes. Per the original data handling: Junction-only sequences without quality scores were provided by ImmunoSEQ, so filtering was different. Profiling relied on immunoSEQ multiplex PCR, and the TCRdb table lists in-frame clones only, not all of them. D and trimming come from the DNA, and the V and J calls and clone size come from that table. The repertoire holds about 1 million clones, with under 80% as singletons. The CDR3 has 17 amino acids. The germline CDR1 and CDR2 sequences are LNHDA and SQIVND (reference sequence). Deletions cut 1 base from V and 8 bases from J, with 18 bases between.

The sequencing sample was made of memory CD4+ T cells sorted from blood. The subset was: CD45RA-negative fraction. The J gene is TRBJ1-6, the V gene TRBV19; D not certain. The sequence was obtained from a man younger than 35 in good health. In nucleotides, the CDR3 is TGTGCCAGTAGTATAGCGTCCGGAGGGATCCTTTATTCACCCCTCCACTTT. Protein: CASSIASGGILYSPLHF.